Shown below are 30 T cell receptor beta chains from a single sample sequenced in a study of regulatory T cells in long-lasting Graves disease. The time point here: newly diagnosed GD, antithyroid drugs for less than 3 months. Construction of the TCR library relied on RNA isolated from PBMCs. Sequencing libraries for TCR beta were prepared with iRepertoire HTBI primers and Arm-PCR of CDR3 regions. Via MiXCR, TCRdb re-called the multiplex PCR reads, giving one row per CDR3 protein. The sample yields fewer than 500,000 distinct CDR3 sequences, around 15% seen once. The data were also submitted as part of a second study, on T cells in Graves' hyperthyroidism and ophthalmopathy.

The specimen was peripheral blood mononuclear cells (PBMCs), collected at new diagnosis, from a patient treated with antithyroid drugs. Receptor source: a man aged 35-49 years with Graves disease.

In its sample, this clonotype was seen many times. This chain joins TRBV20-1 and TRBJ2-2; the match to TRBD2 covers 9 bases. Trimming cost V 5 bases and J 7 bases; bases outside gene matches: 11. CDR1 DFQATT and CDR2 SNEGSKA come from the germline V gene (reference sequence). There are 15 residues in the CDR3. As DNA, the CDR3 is TGCAGTGCTTTTGATAGCGGGAGTGTCGGCGGGGAGCTGTTTTTT. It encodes CSAFDSGSVGGELFF.

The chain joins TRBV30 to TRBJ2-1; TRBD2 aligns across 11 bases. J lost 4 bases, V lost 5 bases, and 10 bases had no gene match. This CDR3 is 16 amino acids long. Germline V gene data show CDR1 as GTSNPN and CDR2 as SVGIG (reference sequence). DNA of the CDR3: TGTGCCTGGGGGACTAGCGGAGGAAGGGTTTACAATGAGCAGTTCTTC. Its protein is CAWGTSGGRVYNEQFF.

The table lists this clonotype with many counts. The CDR3 region is CASSLDLGVRDYEQYF. The CDR3 DNA sequence: TGTGCCAGCAGCTTAGATCTAGGGGTTCGAGACTACGAGCAGTACTTC. The rearrangement links TRBV11-2 to TRBJ2-7; maybe TRBD1 (5 bases). CDR3 length: 16 residues. CDR1 SGHAT and CDR2 FQNNGV come from the germline V gene. Trimming took off 0 bases at V and 3 bases at J, with 15 bases between the two ends.

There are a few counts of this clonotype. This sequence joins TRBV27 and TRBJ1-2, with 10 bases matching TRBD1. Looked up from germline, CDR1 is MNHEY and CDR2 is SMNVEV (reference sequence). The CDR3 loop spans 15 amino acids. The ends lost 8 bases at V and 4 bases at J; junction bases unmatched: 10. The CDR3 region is CASGTDRGGAYGYTF. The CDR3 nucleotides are TGTGCCAGCGGGACGGACAGGGGGGGTGCCTATGGCTACACCTTC.

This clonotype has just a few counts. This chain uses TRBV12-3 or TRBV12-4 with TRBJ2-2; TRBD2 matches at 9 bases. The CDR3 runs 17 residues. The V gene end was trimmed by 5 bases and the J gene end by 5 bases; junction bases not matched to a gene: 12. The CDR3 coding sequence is TGTGCCAGCAGTCTAGGCGGGGGGGGCGCTTGGACCGGGGAGCTGTTTTTT. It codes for CASSLGGGGAWTGELFF.

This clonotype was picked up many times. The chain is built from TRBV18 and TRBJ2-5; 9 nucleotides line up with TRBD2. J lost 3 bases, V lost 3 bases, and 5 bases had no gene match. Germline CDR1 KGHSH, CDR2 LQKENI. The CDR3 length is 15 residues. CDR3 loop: CASSPATSGKETQYF. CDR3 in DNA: TGTGCCAGCTCACCGGCGACTAGCGGAAAAGAGACCCAGTACTTC.

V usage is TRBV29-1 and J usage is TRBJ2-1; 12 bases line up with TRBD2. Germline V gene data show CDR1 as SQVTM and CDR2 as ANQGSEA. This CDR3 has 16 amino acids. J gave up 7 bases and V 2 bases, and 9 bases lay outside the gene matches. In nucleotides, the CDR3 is TGCAGCGTTGAAAAGTTGACTAGCGGGAGTTTAAATGAGCAGTTCTTC. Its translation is CSVEKLTSGSLNEQFF.

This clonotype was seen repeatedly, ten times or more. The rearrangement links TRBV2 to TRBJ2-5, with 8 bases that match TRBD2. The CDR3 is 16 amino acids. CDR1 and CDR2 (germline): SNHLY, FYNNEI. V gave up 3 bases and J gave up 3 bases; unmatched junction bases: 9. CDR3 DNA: TGTGCCAGCAGTGACTATAAAGCGGGAGTAGAAGAGACCCAGTACTTC. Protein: CASSDYKAGVEETQYF.

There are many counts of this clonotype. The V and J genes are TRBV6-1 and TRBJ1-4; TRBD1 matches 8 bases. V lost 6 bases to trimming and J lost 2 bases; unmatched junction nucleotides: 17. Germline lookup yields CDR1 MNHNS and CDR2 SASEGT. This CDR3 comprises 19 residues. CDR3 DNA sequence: TGTGCCAGCAGCTTACCGGTACAGGGGGTTTTTGGTACTAATGAAAAACTGTTTTTT. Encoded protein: CASSLPVQGVFGTNEKLFF.

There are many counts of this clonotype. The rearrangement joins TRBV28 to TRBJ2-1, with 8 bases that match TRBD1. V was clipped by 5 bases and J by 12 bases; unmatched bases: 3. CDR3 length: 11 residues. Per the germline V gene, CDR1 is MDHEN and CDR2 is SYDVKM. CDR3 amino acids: CASSPDRGQFF. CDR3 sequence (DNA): TGTGCCAGCAGTCCAGACAGGGGGCAGTTCTTC.

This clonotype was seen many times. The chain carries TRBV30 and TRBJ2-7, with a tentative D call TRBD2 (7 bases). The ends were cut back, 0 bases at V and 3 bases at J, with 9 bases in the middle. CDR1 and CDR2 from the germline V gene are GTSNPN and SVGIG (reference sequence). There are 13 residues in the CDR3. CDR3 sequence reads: CAWSVRGGYEQYF. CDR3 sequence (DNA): TGTGCCTGGAGTGTAAGGGGGGGCTACGAGCAGTACTTC.

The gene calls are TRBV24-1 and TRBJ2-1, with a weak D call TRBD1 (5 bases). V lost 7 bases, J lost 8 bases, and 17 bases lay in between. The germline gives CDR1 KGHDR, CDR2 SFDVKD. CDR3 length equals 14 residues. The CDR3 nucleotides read TGTGCCACCAGCCATATCCGACAGAGCGATGAGCAGTTCTTC. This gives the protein CATSHIRQSDEQFF.

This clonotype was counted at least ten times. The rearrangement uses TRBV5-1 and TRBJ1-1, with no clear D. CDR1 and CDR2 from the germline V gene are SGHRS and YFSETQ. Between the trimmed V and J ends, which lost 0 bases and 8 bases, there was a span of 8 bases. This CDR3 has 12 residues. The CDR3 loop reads CASSLEGYEAFF. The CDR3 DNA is TGCGCCAGCAGCTTGGAAGGGTACGAAGCTTTCTTT.

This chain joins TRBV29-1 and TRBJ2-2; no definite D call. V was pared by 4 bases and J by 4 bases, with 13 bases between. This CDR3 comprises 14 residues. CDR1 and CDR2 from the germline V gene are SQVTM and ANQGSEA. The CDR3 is CSVAPSRATGELFF. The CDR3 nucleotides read TGCAGCGTTGCCCCGTCGCGAGCCACCGGGGAGCTGTTTTTT.

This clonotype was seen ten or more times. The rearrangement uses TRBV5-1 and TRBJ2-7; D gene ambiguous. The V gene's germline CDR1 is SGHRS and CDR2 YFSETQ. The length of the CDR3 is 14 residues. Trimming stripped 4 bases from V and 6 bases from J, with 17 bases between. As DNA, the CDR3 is TGCGCCAGCAGCCCGGTAGGGTCCTCGGGCGAGCAGTACTTC. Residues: CASSPVGSSGEQYF.

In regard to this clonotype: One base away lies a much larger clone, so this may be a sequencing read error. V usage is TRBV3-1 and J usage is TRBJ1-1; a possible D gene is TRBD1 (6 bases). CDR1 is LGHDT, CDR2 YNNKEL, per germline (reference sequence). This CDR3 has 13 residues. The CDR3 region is CAGSPRGATEAFF. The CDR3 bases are TGTGCCGGCAGCCCCAGGGGCGCGACTGAAGCTTTCTTT.

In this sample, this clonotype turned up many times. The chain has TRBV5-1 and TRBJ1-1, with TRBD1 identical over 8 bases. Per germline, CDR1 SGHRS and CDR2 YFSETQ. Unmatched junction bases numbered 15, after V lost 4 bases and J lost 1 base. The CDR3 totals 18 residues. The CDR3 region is CASSTLDRAISPNTEAFF. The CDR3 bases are TGCGCCAGCAGCACCCTGGACAGGGCGATCTCCCCGAACACTGAAGCTTTCTTT.

The CDR3 reads CATSRAPLARGDTGELFF. The CDR3, as DNA: TGTGCCACCAGCAGAGCTCCACTAGCACGGGGAGACACCGGGGAGCTGTTTTTT. The J gene is TRBJ2-2, the V gene TRBV15; D perhaps matches TRBD2 (6 bases). Trimming pared 1 base from V and 3 bases from J, leaving 18 bases between. CDR3 length: 18 amino acids. Germline V lookup: CDR1 LNHNV, CDR2 YYDKDF (reference sequence).

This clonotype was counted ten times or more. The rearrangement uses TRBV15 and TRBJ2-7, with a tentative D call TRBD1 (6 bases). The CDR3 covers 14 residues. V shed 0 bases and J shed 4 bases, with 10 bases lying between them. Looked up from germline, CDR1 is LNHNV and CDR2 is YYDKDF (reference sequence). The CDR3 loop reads CATSREGRGYEQYF. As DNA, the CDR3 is TGTGCCACCAGCAGAGAGGGCAGGGGATACGAGCAGTACTTC. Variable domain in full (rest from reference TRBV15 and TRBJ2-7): DAMVIQNPRYQVTQFGKPVTLSCSQTLNHNVMYWYQQKSSQAPKLLFHYYDKDFNNEADTPDNFQSRRPNTSFCFLDIRSPGLGDTAMYLCATSREGRGYEQYFGPGTRLTVT.

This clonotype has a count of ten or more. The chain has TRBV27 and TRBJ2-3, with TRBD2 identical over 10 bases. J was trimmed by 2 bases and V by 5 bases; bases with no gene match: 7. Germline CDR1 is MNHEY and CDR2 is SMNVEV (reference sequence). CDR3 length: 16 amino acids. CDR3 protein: CASSPRLAGSTDTQYF. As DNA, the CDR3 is TGTGCCAGCAGTCCCCGACTAGCGGGTTCCACAGATACGCAGTATTTT.

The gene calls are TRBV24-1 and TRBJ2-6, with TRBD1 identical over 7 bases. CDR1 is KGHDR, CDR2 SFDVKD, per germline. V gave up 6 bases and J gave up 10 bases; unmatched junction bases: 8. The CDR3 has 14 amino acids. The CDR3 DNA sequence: TGTGCCACCAGTAAAACAGGGGACACAAACGTCCTGACTTTC. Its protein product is CATSKTGDTNVLTF.

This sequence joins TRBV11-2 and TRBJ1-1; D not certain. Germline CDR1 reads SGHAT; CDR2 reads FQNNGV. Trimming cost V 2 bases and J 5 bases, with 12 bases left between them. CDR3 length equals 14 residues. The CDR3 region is CASSLSSTGTEAFF. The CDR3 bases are TGTGCCAGCAGCTTATCTTCTACCGGGACTGAAGCTTTCTTT.

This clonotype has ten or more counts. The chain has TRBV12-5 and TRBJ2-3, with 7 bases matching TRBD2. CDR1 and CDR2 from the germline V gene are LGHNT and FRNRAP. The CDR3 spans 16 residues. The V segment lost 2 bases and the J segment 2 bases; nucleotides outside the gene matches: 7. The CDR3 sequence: CASGLPGRGDTDTQYF. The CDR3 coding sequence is TGTGCTAGTGGTTTGCCGGGACGGGGGGACACAGATACGCAGTATTTT.

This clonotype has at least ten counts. The CDR3: CSASPTANNEQFF. The CDR3 bases are TGCAGTGCTAGCCCGACTGCTAACAATGAGCAGTTCTTC. The rearrangement links TRBV20-1 to TRBJ2-1, with unresolved D. V was clipped by 3 bases and J by 5 bases, with 11 bases between them. This CDR3 comprises 13 residues. CDR1 is DFQATT, CDR2 SNEGSKA, per germline (reference sequence).

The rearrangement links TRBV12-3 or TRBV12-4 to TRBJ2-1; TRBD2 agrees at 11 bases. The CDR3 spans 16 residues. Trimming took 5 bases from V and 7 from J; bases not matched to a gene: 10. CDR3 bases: TGTGCCAGCAGTCCTATAGCGGGAGGGCAGAGAAATGAGCAGTTCTTC. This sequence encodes CASSPIAGGQRNEQFF.

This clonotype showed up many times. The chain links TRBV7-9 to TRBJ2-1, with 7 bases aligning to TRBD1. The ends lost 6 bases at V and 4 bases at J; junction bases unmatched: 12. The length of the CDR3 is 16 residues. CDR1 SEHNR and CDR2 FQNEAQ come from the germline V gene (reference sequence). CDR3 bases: TGTGCCAGCAGTAATGCAGAAGGGGGCAAGTACAATGAGCAGTTCTTC. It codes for CASSNAEGGKYNEQFF.

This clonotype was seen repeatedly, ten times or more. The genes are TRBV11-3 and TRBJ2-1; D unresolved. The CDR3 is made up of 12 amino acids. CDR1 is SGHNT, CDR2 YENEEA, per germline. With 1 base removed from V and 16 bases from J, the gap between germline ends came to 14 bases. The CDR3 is CASSLGETVPFF. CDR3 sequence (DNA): TGTGCCAGCAGCTTAGGTGAGACCGTTCCCTTCTTC.

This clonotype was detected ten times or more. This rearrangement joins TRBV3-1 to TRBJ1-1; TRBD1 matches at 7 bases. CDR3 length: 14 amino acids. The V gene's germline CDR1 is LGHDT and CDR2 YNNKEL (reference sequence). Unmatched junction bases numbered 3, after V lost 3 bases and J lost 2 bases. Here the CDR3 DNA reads TGTGCCAGCAGCCACAGACAGGGCAACACTGAAGCTTTCTTT. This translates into CASSHRQGNTEAFF.

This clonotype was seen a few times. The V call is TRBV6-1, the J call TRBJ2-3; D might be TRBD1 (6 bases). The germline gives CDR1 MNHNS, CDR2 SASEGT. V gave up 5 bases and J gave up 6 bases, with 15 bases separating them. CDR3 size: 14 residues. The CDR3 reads CASSNLQGTDTQYF. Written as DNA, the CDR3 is TGTGCCAGCAGTAACCTACAGGGTACGGATACGCAGTATTTT.

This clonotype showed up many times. The CDR3, as DNA: TGTGCCAGCACAGTACAGGGGATTGGCTATGGCTACACCTTC. Protein sequence: CASTVQGIGYGYTF. The chain joins TRBV28 to TRBJ1-2, with 7 bases fitting TRBD1. With 7 bases clipped from V and 4 bases from J, the junction kept 9 bases outside the gene matches. CDR1 and CDR2 (germline): MDHEN, SYDVKM. CDR3 length: 14 residues.